These T cell receptor beta chains were read from a single sample in a study of T cell responses to AZD1222 COVID-19 vaccine. Here immunoSEQ multiplex PCR was the method, and the copy in TCRdb shows in-frame clones only, minus some. The data hold roughly 70,000 clones, with 60% to 85% observed a single time. This specimen consisted of peripheral blood, obtained on day 0 of MenACWY control vaccination. These receptors came from an adult in good health. The CDR3 runs from the conserved cysteine through the conserved F or W. The D gene is left open where the match is weak. Not every row has a clone size; where given, it reads once, few, many or a size class.

TRBV6-5	medium-sized	-	TRBJ1-6	TGTGCCAGCAAATCTAGCGGGACACCCCTCCACTTT	CASKSSGTPLHF
TRBV2	-	-	TRBJ1-2	TGTGCCAGCATCGGACAGCCCGGAGGCTATGGCTACACCTTC	CASIGQPGGYGYTF
TRBV29-1	-	-	TRBJ2-5	TGCAGCGTTGCACCATTGGGGGAGACCCAGTACTTC	CSVAPLGETQYF
TRBV11-1	-	-	TRBJ1-6	TGTGCCAGCAGCTTATCGGACGGAGGGAATTCACCCCTCCACTTT	CASSLSDGGNSPLHF
TRBV29-1	few	TRBD1	TRBJ1-1	TGCAGCGTAATACAGGGGCTATCCACTGAAGCTTTCTTT	CSVIQGLSTEAFF
TRBV3-1/TRBV3-2	-	-	TRBJ1-1	TGTGCCAGCAGCCAGCTAAACTTAGGGCCGTTTGGTGAAGCTTTCTTT	CASSQLNLGPFGEAFF
TRBV6-5	-	TRBD1	TRBJ1-1	TGTGCCAGCAGAGACAGGGAATACACTGAAGCTTTCTTT	CASRDREYTEAFF
TRBV28	-	-	TRBJ2-7	TGTGCCAGCAGCCTGACCCACACAATCGGCGAGCAGTACTTC	CASSLTHTIGEQYF
TRBV5-1	-	TRBD2	TRBJ2-3	TGCGCCAGCAGCTTGGGAGGGAGGGCAGATACGCAGTATTTT	CASSLGGRADTQYF
TRBV19	-	-	TRBJ2-1	TGTGCCAGTAGTATGTTCGGGAATGAGCAGTTCTTC	CASSMFGNEQFF
TRBV2	-	-	TRBJ2-5	TGTGCCAGCAGTGGGCGGACGACCGGAGGGACCCAGTACTTC	CASSGRTTGGTQYF
TRBV6-5	-	-	TRBJ1-1	TGTGCCAGCAGACAAGGGGTTGAGAACACTGAAGCTTTCTTT	CASRQGVENTEAFF
TRBV28	-	TRBD1	TRBJ1-6	TGTGCCAGCACCCTAGGGGGGACAGATAATTCACCCCTCCACTTT	CASTLGGTDNSPLHF
TRBV20-1	-	-	TRBJ1-4	TGCAGTGCTAGTGCTAGTGAAAAACTGTTTTTT	CSASASEKLFF
TRBV6-1	few	TRBD1	TRBJ1-2	TGTGCCAGCAGTGAAAGCCCTGACAGGGGATCAGATGGCTACACCTTC	CASSESPDRGSDGYTF
TRBV21-1	-	-	TRBJ1-1	TGTGCCAGCATAGCCCAGTGTGAAGGGACCCCGAACACTGAAGCTTTCTTT	CASIAQCEGTPNTEAFF
TRBV30	-	-	TRBJ1-2	TGTGCCTGGAACCCCCTCAGGAGTGGCTATGGCTACACCTTC	CAWNPLRSGYGYTF
TRBV7-9	-	-	TRBJ2-5	TGTGCCAGCAGCGACAGTTCGGAGACCCAGTACTTC	CASSDSSETQYF
TRBV3-1/TRBV3-2	few	TRBD1	TRBJ2-1	TGTGCCAGCAGCCAAGATATGGGACAGGTATACAATGAGCAGTTCTTC	CASSQDMGQVYNEQFF
TRBV28	-	TRBD1	TRBJ1-5	TGTGCCAGCAATCAGGGGGACTTCCAGCCCCAGCATTTT	CASNQGDFQPQHF
TRBV9	once	-	TRBJ2-2	TGTGCCAGCAGCGTAACTCCCAGGGAGGACACCGGGGAGCTGTTTTTT	CASSVTPREDTGELFF
TRBV14	-	-	TRBJ1-1	TGTGCCAGCAGCCAAGACAGGGACACTGAAGCTTTCTTT	CASSQDRDTEAFF
TRBV15	-	TRBD2	TRBJ2-3	TGTGCCACCAGCAGACTGGGACTAGCGGGGGGGCCGGATACGCAGTATTTT	CATSRLGLAGGPDTQYF
TRBV14	once	-	TRBJ1-1	TGTGCCAGCAGCGATTCCTGGGCAAGTAACACTGAAGCTTTCTTT	CASSDSWASNTEAFF
TRBV5-1	-	-	TRBJ2-1	TGCGCCAGCAGCTTGGGTCCCGAGGTGGGCAATGAGCAGTTCTTC	CASSLGPEVGNEQFF
TRBV4-1	-	-	TRBJ2-1	TGCGCCAGCAGCCACCCGCCCCAACGGGACGAGCAGTTCTTC	CASSHPPQRDEQFF
TRBV5-4	-	-	TRBJ2-5	TGTGCCAGCAGCTTCGGTCCGTCTGCAGAGACCCAGTACTTC	CASSFGPSAETQYF
TRBV7-9	-	-	TRBJ2-1	TGTGCCAGCACCGAGGGGCGGGGAAGCAATGAGCAGTTCTTC	CASTEGRGSNEQFF
TRBV5-1	-	TRBD1	TRBJ1-2	TGCGCCAGCAGCTTAGGAGACAGGGTAGGCGGAAGCTACACCTTC	CASSLGDRVGGSYTF
TRBV5-4	-	-	TRBJ1-2	TGTGCCAGCAGCCTCCCCGGGGGTAACTATGGCTACACCTTC	CASSLPGGNYGYTF
TRBV29-1	-	TRBD1	TRBJ1-4	TGCAGCGTTGGGGACAGTGGGGAAAAACTGTTTTTT	CSVGDSGEKLFF
TRBV27	-	-	TRBJ2-7	TGTGTCAGCAGTTCCAGCGGGACAGCGGCGGTCTTGGGGTACGAGCAGTACTTC	CVSSSSGTAAVLGYEQYF
TRBV20-1	-	-	TRBJ1-1	TGCAGTGCGAACACATTTTCTGAAGCTTTCTTT	CSANTFSEAFF
TRBV6-5	-	-	TRBJ1-1	TGTGCCAGCAAGGACGGTAACACTGAAGCTTTCTTT	CASKDGNTEAFF
TRBV5-8	few	TRBD2	TRBJ2-1	TGTGCCAGCAGCTATATGGGGCTAGCGGGAGGGCCTAGGGATGAGCAGTTCTTC	CASSYMGLAGGPRDEQFF
TRBV30	-	-	TRBJ1-2	TGTGCCTGGAGTGTACGTATCGGGGACGGCTACACCTTC	CAWSVRIGDGYTF
TRBV29-1	-	-	TRBJ1-1	TGCAGCGCGGGACACTGGGGCACTGAAGCTTTCTTT	CSAGHWGTEAFF
TRBV7-2	-	-	TRBJ1-6	TGTGCCAGCAGTCATCCCCAAAGGGGGTCACCCCTCCACTTT	CASSHPQRGSPLHF
TRBV6-5	-	-	TRBJ1-6	TGTGCCAGCAGTTATTCCAGAAGGGTTAATTCACCCCTCCACTTT	CASSYSRRVNSPLHF
TRBV2	once	TRBD1	TRBJ2-1	TGTGCCAGCAAGACAGGGGGCAATAGGAATGAGCAGTTCTTC	CASKTGGNRNEQFF
TRBV11-2	-	TRBD2	TRBJ2-5	TGTGCCAGCAGCTTCGGGACTAGCGGGAATTTGGAGACCCAGTACTTC	CASSFGTSGNLETQYF
TRBV6-5	-	-	TRBJ1-2	TGTGCCAGCAGTTACTCGAAAGAAGGGTATAGGGGCTACACCTTC	CASSYSKEGYRGYTF
TRBV19	-	-	TRBJ1-2	TGTGCCAGTAGTATCTCCGCCAAAGGGCTTCGGGGCTACACCTTC	CASSISAKGLRGYTF
TRBV7-9	-	TRBD1	TRBJ2-5	TGTGCCAGCAGCGGACAGGTTCGAGGGGAGACCCAGTACTTC	CASSGQVRGETQYF
TRBV10-1	-	TRBD1	TRBJ2-3	TGCGCCACAGGGGGCCGAGATACGCAGTATTTT	CATGGRDTQYF